Presented here are 28 T cell receptor beta chains from one specimen sequenced in a study of CD8+CD57+ T cells in acquired aplastic anemia. An expansion of CD8+CD57+ cells by flow cytometry had been shown in patients chosen for sequencing. Profiling of TCR beta VDJ combinations and CDR3 sequences used genomic DNA as template. Via MiXCR, TCRdb re-called the reads, giving one row per CDR3 protein. The sample lists around 200,000 distinct CDR3 sequences; approximately 48% were seen once. Sample: sorted CD4+, CD8+, or CD8+CD57+ T cells (not recorded which) from PBMCs. Source of these receptors: a human donor with aplastic anemia.

The chain combines TRBV24-1 with TRBJ2-3; tentative D call: TRBD1 (6 bases). Trimming cost V 4 bases and J 1 base, with 11 bases left between them. The CDR3 runs 15 residues. Per the germline V gene, CDR1 is KGHDR and CDR2 is SFDVKD. The DNA for the CDR3 is TGTGCCACCAGTGACCCCAGGGGCCGCACAGATACGCAGTATTTT. Its protein product is CATSDPRGRTDTQYF.

Concerning this clonotype: A read error may be the cause here, since a much bigger clone is one base away. The chain uses TRBV5-1 and TRBJ1-2, with D possibly matching TRBD1 (5 bases). CDR3 length: 15 residues. Germline values: CDR1 SGHRS, CDR2 YFSETQ. The CDR3 DNA follows: TGCGCCAGCGGACATGGCGGGCCCTCTGGCTATGGCTCCACCTTC. It encodes CASGHGGPSGYGSTF.

About this clonotype: A much larger clone differs by one base, so this may be a read error. The chain's CDR3 is CAGSLAATNEKLFF. The CDR3 coding sequence is TGTGCCGGCAGCTTAGCAGCAACTAATGAAAAACTGTTTTTT. The chain employs TRBV7-9 and TRBJ1-4; D remains ambiguous. This CDR3 region has 14 residues. In germline, CDR1 is SEHNR, CDR2 FQNEAQ (reference sequence).

The chain joins TRBV20-1 to TRBJ1-1; D is ambiguous. Germline CDR1 DFQATT, CDR2 SNEGSKA (reference sequence). CDR3 size: 12 residues. Deletions cut 0 bases from V and 5 bases from J, with 7 bases between. This chain's CDR3 is CSARDGRTEAFF. DNA for the CDR3: TGCAGTGCTAGAGACGGGAGGACTGAAGCTTTCTTT.

The chain uses TRBV20-1 and TRBJ2-7; 8 positions match TRBD1. CDR3 size: 13 residues. The V gene end was trimmed by 2 bases and the J gene end by 2 bases; junction bases not matched to a gene: 2. CDR1 is DFQATT and CDR2 is SNEGSKA in the germline V gene (reference sequence). The CDR3 nucleotides read TGCAGTGCTAGACAGGGGGCAACCTACGAGCAGTACTTC. As protein: CSARQGATYEQYF.

This chain connects TRBV7-2 to TRBJ2-7; a possible D gene is TRBD2 (6 bases). Germline V gene sequence: CDR1 SGHTA, CDR2 FQGNSA. CDR3 length: 13 residues. Trimming removed 6 bases at V and 4 bases at J, with 13 bases between. The CDR3 sequence is CASRLGGGYEQYF. The DNA of the CDR3 is TGTGCCAGCAGGTTGGGGGGTGGATACGAGCAGTACTTC.

There are many counts of this clonotype. The CDR3 DNA reads as TGCAGTGCTAGCCTCCGGGGTGCAACTAATGAAAAACTGTTTTTT. Translated: CSASLRGATNEKLFF. V is TRBV20-1 and J is TRBJ1-4; D uncertain. The CDR3 length is 15 residues. V dropped 3 bases and J dropped 0 bases, with 11 bases sitting between them. Germline CDR1 and CDR2: DFQATT and SNEGSKA (reference sequence).

This rearrangement joins TRBV24-1 to TRBJ1-4; the D is unclear. Germline lookup yields CDR1 KGHDR and CDR2 SFDVKD. The length of the CDR3 is 16 residues. With 3 bases removed from V and 0 bases from J, the gap between germline ends came to 10 bases. The chain's CDR3 is CATSDQKFATNEKLFF. The CDR3 bases are TGTGCCACCAGTGATCAAAAATTTGCAACTAATGAAAAACTGTTTTTT.

This clonotype was seen just once. This rearrangement joins TRBV7-9 to TRBJ2-7; TRBD1 might be the D (5 bases). V was pared by 4 bases and J by 12 bases, with 22 bases between. The CDR3 length is 14 residues. Germline CDR1 is SEHNR and CDR2 is FQNEAQ (reference sequence). CDR3 in amino acids: CASSSTWAGQEWYF. Here the CDR3 DNA reads TGTGCCAGCAGCTCCACCTGGGCAGGGCAAGAGTGGTACTTC. Looking up the rest from reference TRBV7-9 and TRBJ2-7 gives the full variable domain: DTGVSQNPRHKITKRGQNVTFRCDPISEHNRLYWYRQTLGQGPEFLTYFQNEAQLEKSRLLSDRFSAERPKGSFSTLEIQRTEQGDSAMYLCASSSTWAGQEWYFGPGTRLTVT.

The count of this clonotype is one. The chain couples TRBV20-1 to TRBJ2-1; D is perhaps TRBD2 (6 bases). The V and J ends lost 0 bases and 7 bases respectively, with 16 bases between them. The CDR3 consists of 15 residues. Germline V gives CDR1 DFQATT, CDR2 SNEGSKA (reference sequence). CDR3 in DNA: TGCAGTGCTAGAGAACCCAGCGGGCCACAGAATGAGCAGTTCTTC. Translating gives CSAREPSGPQNEQFF.

The rearrangement joins TRBV7-8 to TRBJ2-7; D not certain. In germline, CDR1 is SGHVS, CDR2 FQNEAQ. V shed 0 bases and J shed 0 bases, with 15 bases lying between them. The CDR3 has 17 residues. The CDR3 here is CASSLAPAPDFSYEQYF. The CDR3 coding sequence is TGTGCCAGCAGCTTAGCCCCGGCGCCAGACTTCTCCTACGAGCAGTACTTC.

In the case of this clonotype: A much larger clone differs from this one at a single base, so this may be a read error. CDR3 bases: TGTGCCATCAGTGAACAGGGGTATGGCTACACCTTC. Translating gives CAISEQGYGYTF. V usage is TRBV10-3 and J usage is TRBJ1-2; 7 nucleotides agree with TRBD1. Germline CDR1 and CDR2: ENHRY and SYGVKD. This CDR3 contains 12 residues. The J segment lost 5 bases and the V segment lost 3 bases, leaving 0 bases of the junction unmatched.

The V and J genes are TRBV20-1 and TRBJ2-1, with 8 bases fitting TRBD1. The CDR3 consists of 14 residues. Per the germline V gene, CDR1 is DFQATT and CDR2 is SNEGSKA (reference sequence). The V segment lost 5 bases and the J segment 4 bases; nucleotides outside the gene matches: 7. Written as DNA, the CDR3 is TGCAGTGCTCTTACCGGACAGGGTTACAATGAGCAGTTCTTC. This sequence encodes CSALTGQGYNEQFF.

Comment on this clonotype: Because the CDR3 is missing its conserved closing phenylalanine or tryptophan, this is likely a read error. It is unclear where the CDR3 begins or ends on the DNA, so no DNA is shown, and the CDR3 is as TCRdb lists it. The CDR3 spells CASSLGFL. This chain links TRBV7-2 with TRBJ1-2. The CDR3 region is 8 residues in length, termini included. The germline CDR1 and CDR2 sequences are SGHTA and FQGNSA.

This clonotype was found many times. This chain links TRBV5-1 with TRBJ1-3; TRBD1 is a possible D gene (5 bases). There are 16 residues in the CDR3. Deletions cut 2 bases from V and 8 bases from J, with 20 bases between. Germline values: CDR1 SGHRS, CDR2 YFSETQ. This CDR3 reads CASSFAGSGSGDTIYF. The CDR3 nucleotides read TGCGCCAGCAGCTTCGCAGGGTCGGGATCAGGTGACACCATATATTTT.

The chain uses TRBV19 and TRBJ1-5; 8 bases fit TRBD1. From germline, CDR1 is LNHDA and CDR2 SQIVND (reference sequence). J gave up 4 bases and V 6 bases, and 8 bases lay outside the gene matches. This CDR3 comprises 15 residues. This chain's CDR3 is CASSRWTGQNQPQHF. DNA for the CDR3: TGTGCCAGTAGCCGGTGGACAGGGCAAAATCAGCCCCAGCATTTT.

V is TRBV10-3 and J is TRBJ1-2; no clear D gene. V shed 2 bases and J shed 7 bases, with 5 bases lying between them. Germline lookup yields CDR1 ENHRY and CDR2 SYGVKD. The CDR3 extends over 11 amino acids. In nucleotides, the CDR3 is TGTGCCATCAGTGAGCGGTTTGGCTACACCTTC. This encodes CAISERFGYTF.

This clonotype showed up just once. The rearrangement uses TRBV11-1 and TRBJ2-3, with TRBD2 identical over 10 bases. Germline V gene data show CDR1 as SGHAT and CDR2 as FQDESV (reference sequence). V lost 11 bases and J lost 2; bases outside the gene matches: 10. The CDR3 loop spans 15 amino acids. The CDR3 DNA follows: TGTGCCTTACCCTCTAGCGGGGGAAACACAGATACGCAGTATTTT. It is translated as CALPSSGGNTDTQYF.

The chain has TRBV24-1 and TRBJ2-5, with 9 bases lining up with TRBD1. Trimming removed 3 bases from V and 5 bases from J; junction bases left unmatched: 9. The CDR3 loop spans 16 amino acids. Germline V CDR1 and CDR2: KGHDR, SFDVKD. CDR3 bases: TGTGCCACCAGTGATCCCGGACAGGGGCACAGTGAGACCCAGTACTTC. Encoded protein: CATSDPGQGHSETQYF.

This clonotype appeared a single time. The chain combines TRBV20-1 with TRBJ1-4, with 8 positions matching TRBD1. Per the germline V gene, CDR1 is DFQATT and CDR2 is SNEGSKA (reference sequence). V was pared by 1 base and J by 6 bases, with 7 bases of the junction left unmatched. The CDR3 length is 15 residues. As DNA, the CDR3 is TGCAGTGCTAGAGGTTCAGGGGGCGCGTATGAAAAACTGTTTTTT. Amino acid sequence: CSARGSGGAYEKLFF.

This clonotype was counted a single time. This rearrangement joins TRBV9 to TRBJ1-4; D gene uncertain. V was cut by 2 bases and J by 7 bases, with 15 bases left in between. This CDR3 is 15 amino acids long. The germline V gene encodes CDR1 SGDLS and CDR2 YYNGEE. The CDR3 reads CASSVGGASPEKLFF. The CDR3 bases are TGTGCCAGCAGCGTGGGAGGTGCCTCCCCTGAAAAACTGTTTTTT.

The chain links TRBV2 to TRBJ1-5; 8 bases are shared with TRBD1. Trimming took 4 bases from V and 9 from J; bases not matched to a gene: 8. CDR1 is SNHLY, CDR2 FYNNEI, per germline. This CDR3 contains 14 residues. The CDR3 sequence is CASSVGQGRGPQHF. CDR3 nucleotide sequence: TGTGCCAGCAGTGTTGGACAGGGAAGAGGGCCCCAGCATTTT.

The chain combines TRBV2 with TRBJ1-5; D ambiguous. CDR1 SNHLY and CDR2 FYNNEI come from the germline V gene. The CDR3 consists of 13 residues. V was shortened by 4 bases and J by 4 bases, with 8 bases between the two germline ends. CDR3 protein: CASSGEKNQPQHF. The CDR3 region has the DNA TGTGCCAGCAGTGGGGAGAAGAATCAGCCCCAGCATTTT. Combining the CDR3 with reference TRBV2 and TRBJ1-5 gives the whole variable domain EPEVTQTPSHQVTQMGQEVILRCVPISNHLYFYWYRQILGQKVEFLVSFYNNEISEKSEIFDDQFSVERPDGSNFTLKIRSTKLEDSAMYFCASSGEKNQPQHFGDGTRLSIL.

This sequence joins TRBV3-1 and TRBJ1-2; 12 positions agree with TRBD1. Losses at the gene ends were 3 bases for V and 6 bases for J; bases not matched to a gene: 11. This CDR3 region has 17 residues. Germline CDR1 is LGHDT and CDR2 is YNNKEL (reference sequence). The CDR3 sequence is CASSQGTGGARSHGYTF. The CDR3 DNA follows: TGTGCCAGCAGCCAGGGGACAGGGGGCGCCAGGTCCCATGGCTACACCTTC.

The chain couples TRBV10-3 to TRBJ2-7; no definite D call. The CDR3 has 14 residues. Deletions cut 5 bases from V and 2 bases from J, with 13 bases between. Per germline, CDR1 ENHRY and CDR2 SYGVKD. CDR3: CAISLPDATYEQYF. The DNA for the CDR3 is TGTGCCATCAGTCTCCCGGACGCGACCTACGAGCAGTACTTC.

V gene TRBV7-3 combines with J gene TRBJ2-2, with a weak D call TRBD1 (6 bases). CDR3 length equals 16 residues. Germline V gene lookup returns CDR1 SGHTA and CDR2 FQGTGA. The germline V and J ends were trimmed by 1 base and 1 base, with 10 bases remaining between them. In nucleotides, the CDR3 is TGTGCCAGCAGCTTAAGGACAGCCCTGAACACCGGGGAGCTGTTTTTT. Protein sequence: CASSLRTALNTGELFF.

The chain carries TRBV3-1 and TRBJ1-4, with 9 bases fitting TRBD1. The CDR3 has 14 amino acids. Germline V gene sequence: CDR1 LGHDT, CDR2 YNNKEL (reference sequence). V lost 4 bases, J lost 6 bases, and 3 bases stayed unmatched. CDR3 DNA sequence: TGTGCCAGCAGCCCGGGACAGGGTCATGAAAAACTGTTTTTT. As protein: CASSPGQGHEKLFF.

This clonotype occurred a few times. The chain uses TRBV24-1 and TRBJ1-5; D uncertain. The V end was cut by 4 bases, the J end by 6 bases, with 9 bases between. The length of the CDR3 is 13 residues. In germline, CDR1 is KGHDR, CDR2 SFDVKD. The CDR3, as DNA: TGTGCCACCAGTGAAAGGGTGGCTCAGCCCCAGCATTTT. It yields the protein CATSERVAQPQHF.